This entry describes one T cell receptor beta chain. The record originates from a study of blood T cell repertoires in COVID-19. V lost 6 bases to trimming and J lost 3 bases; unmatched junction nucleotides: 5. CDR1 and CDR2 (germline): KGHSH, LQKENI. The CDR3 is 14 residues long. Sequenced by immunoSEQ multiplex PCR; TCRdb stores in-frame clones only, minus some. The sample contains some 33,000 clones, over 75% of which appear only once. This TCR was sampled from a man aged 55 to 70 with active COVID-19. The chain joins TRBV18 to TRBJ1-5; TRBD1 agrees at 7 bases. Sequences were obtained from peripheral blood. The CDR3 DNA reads TGTGCCAGCTCCCGGACAGGCAACAATCAGCCCCAGCATTTT. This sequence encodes CASSRTGNNQPQHF. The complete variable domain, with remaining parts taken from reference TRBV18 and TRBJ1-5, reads NAGVMQNPRHLVRRRGQEARLRCSPMKGHSHVYWYRQLPEEGLKFMVYLQKENIIDESGMPKERFSAEFPKEGPSILRIQQVVRGDSAAYFCASSRTGNNQPQHFGDGTRLSIL.